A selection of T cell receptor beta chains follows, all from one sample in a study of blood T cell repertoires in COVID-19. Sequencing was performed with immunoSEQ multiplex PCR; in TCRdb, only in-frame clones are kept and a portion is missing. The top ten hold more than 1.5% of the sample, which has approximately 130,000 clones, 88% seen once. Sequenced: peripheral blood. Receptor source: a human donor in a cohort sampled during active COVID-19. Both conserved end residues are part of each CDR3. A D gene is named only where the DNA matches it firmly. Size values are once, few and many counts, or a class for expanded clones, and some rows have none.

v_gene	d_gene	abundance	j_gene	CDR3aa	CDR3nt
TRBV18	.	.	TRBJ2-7	CASSPRRNSYEQYF	TGTGCCAGCTCACCACGGCGGAATTCCTACGAGCAGTACTTC
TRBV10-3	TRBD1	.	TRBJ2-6	CAIRKGQGDLSGANVLTF	TGTGCCATCAGGAAGGGACAGGGGGATCTCTCTGGGGCCAACGTCCTGACTTTC
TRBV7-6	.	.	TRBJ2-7	CASSLGRGDEQYF	TGTGCCAGCAGCTTAGGCAGGGGGGACGAGCAGTACTTC
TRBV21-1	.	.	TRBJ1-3	CASSKRFRAGNTIYF	TGTGCCAGCAGCAAAAGGTTCAGGGCTGGAAACACCATATATTTT
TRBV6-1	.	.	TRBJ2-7	CASSELRTGRAYEQYF	TGTGCCAGCAGTGAACTACGAACGGGCAGGGCCTACGAGCAGTACTTC
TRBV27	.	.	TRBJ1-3	CASSPLKTAGNTIYF	TGTGCCAGCAGTCCGCTAAAGACAGCTGGAAACACCATATATTTT
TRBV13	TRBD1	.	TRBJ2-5	CASSLATGQGGETQYF	TGTGCCAGCAGCTTAGCCACAGGACAGGGGGGGGAGACCCAGTACTTC
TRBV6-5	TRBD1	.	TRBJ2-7	CASRTGGLYEQYF	TGTGCCAGCCGGACAGGGGGACTATACGAGCAGTACTTC
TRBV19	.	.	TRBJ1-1	CASSMELATRDTEAFF	TGTGCCAGTAGTATGGAGTTGGCCACTCGTGACACTGAAGCTTTCTTT
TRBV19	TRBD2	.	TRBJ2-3	CASRRTSGRDADTQYF	TGTGCCAGTAGAAGGACTAGCGGGAGAGATGCAGATACGCAGTATTTT
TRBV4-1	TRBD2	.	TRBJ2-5	CASSQVQGGETQYF	TGCGCCAGCAGCCAAGTCCAGGGAGGGGAGACCCAGTACTTC
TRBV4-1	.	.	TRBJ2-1	CASSQVESYNEQFF	TGCGCCAGCAGCCAAGTTGAGTCCTACAATGAGCAGTTCTTC
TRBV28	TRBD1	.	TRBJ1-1	CASSTTGGYAEAFF	TGTGCCAGCAGCACCACAGGGGGCTATGCTGAAGCTTTCTTT
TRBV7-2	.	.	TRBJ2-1	CASRLDGRARFF	TGTGCCAGCAGACTAGACGGGCGGGCTCGGTTCTTC
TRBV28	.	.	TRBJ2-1	CASSKDNRQFF	TGTGCCAGCAGCAAGGACAACAGGCAGTTCTTC
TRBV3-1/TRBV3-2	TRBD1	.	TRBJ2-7	CASSQAGTGVHEQYF	TGTGCCAGCAGCCAAGCCGGGACAGGGGTCCACGAGCAGTACTTC
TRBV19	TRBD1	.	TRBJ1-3	CASTTGASGNTIYF	TGTGCCAGCACTACAGGGGCCTCTGGAAACACCATATATTTT
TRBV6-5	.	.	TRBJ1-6	CASSYVAASPLHF	TGTGCCAGCAGTTACGTGGCGGCTTCACCCCTCCACTTT
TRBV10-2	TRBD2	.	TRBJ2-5	CASSGRGLAGGETQYF	TGCGCCAGCAGTGGAAGGGGACTAGCGGGGGGTGAGACCCAGTACTTC
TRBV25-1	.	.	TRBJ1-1	CASSYAGYTEAFF	TGTGCCAGCAGTTACGCAGGGTACACTGAAGCTTTCTTT
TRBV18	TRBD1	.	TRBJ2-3	CASSPGQARITDTQYF	TGTGCCAGCTCACCGGGACAGGCCCGTATCACAGATACGCAGTATTTT
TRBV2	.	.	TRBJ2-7	CATRDRTASGEQYF	TGTGCCACCCGAGACAGGACCGCCTCCGGCGAGCAGTACTTC
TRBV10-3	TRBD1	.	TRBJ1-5	CAISESSTGDQPQHF	TGTGCCATCAGTGAGTCCTCGACAGGGGATCAGCCCCAGCATTTT
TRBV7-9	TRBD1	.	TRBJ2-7	CASSWGTGGREQYF	TGTGCCAGCAGCTGGGGGACAGGGGGCCGGGAGCAGTACTTC
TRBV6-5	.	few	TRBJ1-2	CASSQGHLYGYTF	TGTGCCAGCAGTCAGGGACACCTCTATGGCTACACCTTC
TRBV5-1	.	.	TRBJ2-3	CASSLGQITDTQYF	TGCGCCAGCAGCTTGGGGCAGATCACAGATACGCAGTATTTT
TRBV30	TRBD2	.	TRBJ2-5	CAWRLAGRLQETQYF	TGTGCCTGGAGGCTAGCGGGTAGACTACAAGAGACCCAGTACTTC
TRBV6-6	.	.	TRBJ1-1	CASWGGFAFF	TGTGCCAGCTGGGGGGGATTCGCTTTCTTT
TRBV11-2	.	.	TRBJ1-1	CASSLQFRGTEAFF	TGTGCCAGCAGCTTACAGTTCCGGGGCACTGAAGCTTTCTTT
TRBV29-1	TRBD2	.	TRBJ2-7	CSVELAGAFEQYF	TGCAGCGTTGAATTAGCGGGAGCATTTGAGCAGTACTTC
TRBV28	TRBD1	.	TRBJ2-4	CASRTTGIGKNIQYF	TGTGCCAGCAGAACGACAGGGATCGGCAAAAACATTCAGTACTTC
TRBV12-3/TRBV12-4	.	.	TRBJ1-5	CASSFGQNQPQHF	TGTGCCAGCAGTTTTGGACAGAATCAGCCCCAGCATTTT
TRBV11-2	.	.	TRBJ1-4	CASSVTGINEKLFF	TGTGCCAGCAGCGTAACAGGGATTAATGAAAAACTGTTTTTT
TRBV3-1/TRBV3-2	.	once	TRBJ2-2	CASSQGGLLGVGELFF	TGTGCCAGCAGCCAAGGAGGACTCCTTGGGGTCGGGGAGCTGTTTTTT
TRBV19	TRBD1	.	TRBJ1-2	CASSIEGTGGLTNYGYTF	TGTGCCAGTAGTATAGAAGGGACAGGGGGCCTTACTAACTATGGCTACACCTTC
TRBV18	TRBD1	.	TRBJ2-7	CASSPAPGQGYEQYF	TGTGCCAGCTCACCAGCTCCGGGACAGGGCTACGAGCAGTACTTC
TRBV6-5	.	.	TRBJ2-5	CASRAPFQETQYF	TGTGCCAGCAGGGCCCCTTTCCAAGAGACCCAGTACTTC
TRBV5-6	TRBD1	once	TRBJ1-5	CASSSDRGGLDQPQHF	TGTGCCAGCAGCTCGGACAGGGGAGGGTTGGATCAGCCCCAGCATTTT
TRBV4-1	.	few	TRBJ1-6	CASSQGGSYNSPLHF	TGCGCCAGCAGCCAGGGGGGCTCCTATAATTCACCCCTCCACTTT
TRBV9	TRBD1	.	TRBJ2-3	CASSERTGGGTDTQYF	TGTGCCAGCAGCGAACGGACAGGGGGGGGCACAGATACGCAGTATTTT
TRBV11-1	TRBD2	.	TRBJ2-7	CASSHSSRGRGHEQYF	TGTGCCAGCAGCCACAGCTCTCGCGGGAGAGGGCACGAGCAGTACTTC
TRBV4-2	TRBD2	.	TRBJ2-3	CASSPGTSRTDTQYF	TGTGCCAGCAGCCCTGGGACTAGCAGGACAGATACGCAGTATTTT
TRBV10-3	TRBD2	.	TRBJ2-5	CAISASGSQETQYF	TGTGCCATCAGTGCTAGCGGCAGCCAAGAGACCCAGTACTTC
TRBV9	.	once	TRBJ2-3	CASSVAFRSTDTQYF	TGTGCCAGCAGCGTAGCTTTTCGTAGCACAGATACGCAGTATTTT
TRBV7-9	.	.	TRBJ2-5	CASSSQLTPYQETQYF	TGTGCCAGCAGCTCCCAACTAACCCCCTACCAAGAGACCCAGTACTTC
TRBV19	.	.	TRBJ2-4	CASSIPGNGKRDIQYF	TGTGCCAGTAGTATCCCCGGAAATGGCAAGAGGGACATTCAGTACTTC
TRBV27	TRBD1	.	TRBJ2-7	CASRGTGRYEQYF	TGTGCCAGCAGGGGGACAGGGCGGTACGAGCAGTACTTC
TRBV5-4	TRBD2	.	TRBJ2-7	CASSLSGGHEQYF	TGTGCCAGCAGCTTGAGCGGGGGGCACGAGCAGTACTTC
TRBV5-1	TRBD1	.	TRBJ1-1	CASSSGQLTEAFF	TGCGCCAGCAGCTCGGGACAGTTGACTGAAGCTTTCTTT
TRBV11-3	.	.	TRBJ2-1	CASSLSVVSGPYNEQFF	TGTGCCAGCAGCTTATCCGTTGTTAGCGGTCCCTACAATGAGCAGTTCTTC
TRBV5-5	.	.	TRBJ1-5	CASRGGIGDQPQHF	TGTGCCAGCAGGGGGGGAATCGGGGATCAGCCCCAGCATTTT
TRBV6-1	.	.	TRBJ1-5	CASSEARLAWSNQPQHF	TGTGCCAGCAGTGAAGCCCGCTTGGCCTGGAGCAATCAGCCCCAGCATTTT
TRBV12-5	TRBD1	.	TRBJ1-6	CASAPEGAVSGSPLHF	TGTGCTAGCGCGCCGGAGGGGGCCGTGAGCGGTTCACCCCTCCACTTT
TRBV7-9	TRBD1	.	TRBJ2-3	CASSSVSGGDTDTQYF	TGTGCCAGCAGCTCGGTTTCAGGGGGAGATACAGATACGCAGTATTTT
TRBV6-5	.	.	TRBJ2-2	CASSYNRNTGELFF	TGTGCCAGCAGTTACAACAGAAACACCGGGGAGCTGTTTTTT
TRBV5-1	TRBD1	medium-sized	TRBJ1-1	CASSSGQGLIEAFF	TGCGCCAGCAGCTCAGGACAGGGATTGATTGAAGCTTTCTTT
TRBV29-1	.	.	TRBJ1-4	CSPVQVLNEKLFF	TGCAGCCCGGTCCAGGTTTTAAATGAAAAACTGTTTTTT